The 9 T cell receptor beta chains in this list originate from one sample, sequenced in a study of cytomegalovirus exposure and HLA in healthy donors. PCR employed 60 Vbeta and 13 Jbeta primers. Some clones are missing from TCRdb's copy, which holds only in-frame ones; the method was immunoSEQ multiplex PCR. The sample includes around 140,000 clones, about three quarters of them seen just once. The specimen sequenced was PBMCs. The origin of the receptors is a male donor in good health and CMV-seronegative.

The CDR3 is CASSVAPGGPRLASTDTQYF. The CDR3 nucleotides are TGTGCCAGCAGCGTAGCCCCTGGTGGCCCTCGACTAGCAAGCACAGATACGCAGTATTTT. This chain connects TRBV9 to TRBJ2-3, with 7 nucleotides matching TRBD2. From germline, CDR1 is SGDLS and CDR2 YYNGEE. The V segment lost 0 bases and the J segment 0 bases; nucleotides outside the gene matches: 16. The CDR3 is 20 amino acids.

In DNA, the CDR3 is TGTGCCAGCACCCTTGGAGGTAGCTTCGGTTACGAGCAGTACTTC. Residues: CASTLGGSFGYEQYF. The chain carries TRBV5-4 and TRBJ2-7; a possible D gene is TRBD2 (5 bases). This CDR3 comprises 15 residues. CDR1 is SGHNT, CDR2 YYREEE, per germline (reference sequence). V was clipped by 6 bases and J by 4 bases, with 20 bases between them.

On this clone: The sample has other DNA sequences that encode this CDR3 too. This chain connects TRBV27 to TRBJ1-4, with TRBD1 identical over 8 bases. The germline gives CDR1 MNHEY, CDR2 SMNVEV (reference sequence). V was pared by 6 bases and J by 8 bases, with 14 bases of the junction left unmatched. The CDR3 contains 16 residues. The CDR3, as DNA: TGTGCCAGCAGCCTCCTCGGCCAGGGGGCGAGGGAAAAACTGTTTTTT. As protein: CASSLLGQGAREKLFF.

The chain has TRBV27 and TRBJ2-5, with TRBD2 identical over 8 bases. J was trimmed by 5 bases and V by 5 bases; bases with no gene match: 10. Germline lookup yields CDR1 MNHEY and CDR2 SMNVEV (reference sequence). CDR3 length: 15 residues. The CDR3 is CASSPPNGREETQYF. As DNA, the CDR3 is TGTGCCAGCAGTCCTCCCAACGGGAGGGAGGAGACCCAGTACTTC.

CDR3 protein: CASSPPSGGTNEKLFF. CDR3 bases: TGTGCCAGCAGCCCCCCATCGGGGGGAACTAATGAAAAACTGTTTTTT. This chain uses TRBV7-9 with TRBJ1-4, with D tentatively TRBD1 (5 bases). CDR1 and CDR2 (germline): SEHNR, FQNEAQ (reference sequence). The CDR3 contains 16 residues. V lost 5 bases, J lost 1 base, and 14 bases lay in between. Filled out from reference TRBV7-9 and TRBJ1-4, the complete variable domain reads DTGVSQNPRHKITKRGQNVTFRCDPISEHNRLYWYRQTLGQGPEFLTYFQNEAQLEKSRLLSDRFSAERPKGSFSTLEIQRTEQGDSAMYLCASSPPSGGTNEKLFFGSGTQLSVL.

This clone was seen once. V usage is TRBV15 and J usage is TRBJ2-7; TRBD2 might be the D (6 bases). Trimming removed 2 bases at V and 1 base at J, with 12 bases between. CDR3 length equals 15 residues. Germline assignment: CDR1 LNHNV and CDR2 YYDKDF (reference sequence). CDR3 sequence: CATSRPPGGSYEQYF. As DNA, the CDR3 is TGTGCCACCAGCAGACCTCCAGGAGGGTCCTACGAGCAGTACTTC.

This clone was seen just once. The rearrangement links TRBV11-2 to TRBJ1-4; 11 bases match TRBD1. Germline CDR1 SGHAT, CDR2 FQNNGV. The CDR3 has 15 residues. After removal of 1 base from V and 7 bases from J, the junction contained 2 bases not matched to a gene. The CDR3 DNA follows: TGTGCCAGCAGCTTAGTGGGGACAGGGGGTGAAAAACTGTTTTTT. Its translation: CASSLVGTGGEKLFF.

The chain employs TRBV5-1 and TRBJ1-2; no firm D call. The germline V gene has CDR1 SGHRS and CDR2 YFSETQ. The CDR3 contains 12 residues. V shed 0 bases and J shed 4 bases, with 4 bases lying between them. In DNA form, the CDR3 reads TGCGCCAGCAGCTTGGACAGCTATGGCTACACCTTC. As protein: CASSLDSYGYTF.

The chain has TRBV30 and TRBJ2-1; 7 nucleotides line up with TRBD2. V was clipped by 0 bases and J by 1 base; unmatched bases: 9. Germline CDR1 and CDR2: GTSNPN and SVGIG (reference sequence). This CDR3 is built from 17 residues. CDR3 nucleotide sequence: TGTGCCTGGAGTGTAGATAGAAGCGGGGTTTCCTACAATGAGCAGTTCTTC. Its protein product is CAWSVDRSGVSYNEQFF.